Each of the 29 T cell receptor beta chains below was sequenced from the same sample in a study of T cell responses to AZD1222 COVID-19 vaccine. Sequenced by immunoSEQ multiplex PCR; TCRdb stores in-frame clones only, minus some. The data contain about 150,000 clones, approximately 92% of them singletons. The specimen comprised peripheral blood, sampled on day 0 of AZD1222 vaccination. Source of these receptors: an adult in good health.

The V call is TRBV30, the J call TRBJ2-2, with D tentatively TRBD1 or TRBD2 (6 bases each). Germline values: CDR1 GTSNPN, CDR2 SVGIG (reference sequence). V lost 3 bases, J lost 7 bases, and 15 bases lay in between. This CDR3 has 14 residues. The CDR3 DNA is TGTGCCTGGAGAGGCCGGGGGCAGGACGGGGAGCTGTTTTTT. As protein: CAWRGRGQDGELFF.

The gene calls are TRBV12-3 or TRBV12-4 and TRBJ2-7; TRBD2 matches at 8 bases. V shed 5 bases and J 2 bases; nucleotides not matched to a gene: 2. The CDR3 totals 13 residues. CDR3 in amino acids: CASSTLAAYEQYF. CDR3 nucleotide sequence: TGTGCCAGCAGTACACTAGCGGCCTACGAGCAGTACTTC.

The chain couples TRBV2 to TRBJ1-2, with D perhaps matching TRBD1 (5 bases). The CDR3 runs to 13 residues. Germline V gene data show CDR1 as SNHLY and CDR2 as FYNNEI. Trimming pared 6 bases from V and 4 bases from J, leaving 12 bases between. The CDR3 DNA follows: TGTGCCAGCAGGGGACGGGAACCCTATGGCTACACCTTC. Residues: CASRGREPYGYTF.

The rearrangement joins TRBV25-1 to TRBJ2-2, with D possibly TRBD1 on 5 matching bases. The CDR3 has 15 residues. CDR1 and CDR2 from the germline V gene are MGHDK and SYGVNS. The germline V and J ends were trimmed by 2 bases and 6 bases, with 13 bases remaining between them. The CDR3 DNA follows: TGTGCCAGCAGTGAAGGGGCCGACATGGCCGGGGAGCTGTTTTTT. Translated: CASSEGADMAGELFF.

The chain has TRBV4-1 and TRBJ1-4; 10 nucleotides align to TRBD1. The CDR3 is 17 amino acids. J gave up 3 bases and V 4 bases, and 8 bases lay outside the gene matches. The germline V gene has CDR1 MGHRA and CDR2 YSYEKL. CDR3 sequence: CASSRGDRGIANEKLFF. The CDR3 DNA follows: TGCGCCAGCAGCCGAGGGGACAGGGGAATAGCTAATGAAAAACTGTTTTTT.

This chain's CDR3 is CASSSPQDEQYF. DNA for the CDR3: TGTGCCAGCAGTTCCCCCCAGGACGAGCAGTACTTC. The V gene is TRBV6-6, the J gene TRBJ2-7; no firm D call. The CDR3 loop spans 12 amino acids. CDR1 and CDR2 (germline): MNHNY, SVGAGI (reference sequence). Trimming pared 4 bases from V and 5 bases from J, leaving 9 bases between.

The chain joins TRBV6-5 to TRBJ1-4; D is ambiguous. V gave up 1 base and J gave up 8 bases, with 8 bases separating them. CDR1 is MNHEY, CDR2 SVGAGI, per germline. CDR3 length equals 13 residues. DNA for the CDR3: TGTGCCAGCAGTTACTTGGGTGGCGAAAAACTGTTTTTT. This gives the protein CASSYLGGEKLFF.

DNA for the CDR3: TGTGCCAGCAGCGTAGCAGCAAAAGGAAACACCATATATTTT. This sequence encodes CASSVAAKGNTIYF. This chain connects TRBV9 to TRBJ1-3; D gene unclear. This CDR3 has 14 amino acids. Germline CDR1 is SGDLS and CDR2 is YYNGEE. The V end lost 0 bases, the J end lost 4 bases, and 8 bases lay between the germline ends.

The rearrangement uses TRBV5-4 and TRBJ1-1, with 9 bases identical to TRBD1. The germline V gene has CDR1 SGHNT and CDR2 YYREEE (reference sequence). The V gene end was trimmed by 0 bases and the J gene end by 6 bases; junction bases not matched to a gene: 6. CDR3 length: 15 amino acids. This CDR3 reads CASSLAPQGAAEAFF. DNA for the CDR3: TGTGCCAGCAGCTTGGCCCCACAGGGGGCCGCTGAAGCTTTCTTT.

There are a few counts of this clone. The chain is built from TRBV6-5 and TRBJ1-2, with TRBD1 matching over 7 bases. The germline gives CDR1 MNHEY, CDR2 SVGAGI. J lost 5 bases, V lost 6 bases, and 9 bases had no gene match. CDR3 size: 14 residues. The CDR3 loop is CASRGGQILYGYTF. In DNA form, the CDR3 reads TGTGCCAGCAGGGGGGGACAGATTCTTTATGGCTACACCTTC.

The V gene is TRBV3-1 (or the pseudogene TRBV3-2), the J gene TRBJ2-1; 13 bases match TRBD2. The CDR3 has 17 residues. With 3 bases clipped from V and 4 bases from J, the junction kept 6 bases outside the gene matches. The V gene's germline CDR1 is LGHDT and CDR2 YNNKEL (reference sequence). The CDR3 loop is CASSHWTSGSIYNEQFF. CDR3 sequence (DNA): TGTGCCAGCAGCCACTGGACTAGCGGGAGTATTTACAATGAGCAGTTCTTC.

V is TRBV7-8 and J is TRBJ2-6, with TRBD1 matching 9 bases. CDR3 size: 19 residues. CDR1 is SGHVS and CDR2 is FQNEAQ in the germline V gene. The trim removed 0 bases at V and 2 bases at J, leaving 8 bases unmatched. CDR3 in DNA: TGTGCCAGCAGCTTAGCGACAGACTGGACAGGGGCTGGGGCCAACGTCCTGACTTTC. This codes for CASSLATDWTGAGANVLTF.

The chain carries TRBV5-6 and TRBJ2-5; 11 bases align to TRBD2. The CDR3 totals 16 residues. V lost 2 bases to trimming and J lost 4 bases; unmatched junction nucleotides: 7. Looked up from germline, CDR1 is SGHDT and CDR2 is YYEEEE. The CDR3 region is CASSLSTSGGRETQYF. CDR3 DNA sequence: TGTGCCAGCAGCTTATCCACTAGCGGGGGACGAGAGACCCAGTACTTC.

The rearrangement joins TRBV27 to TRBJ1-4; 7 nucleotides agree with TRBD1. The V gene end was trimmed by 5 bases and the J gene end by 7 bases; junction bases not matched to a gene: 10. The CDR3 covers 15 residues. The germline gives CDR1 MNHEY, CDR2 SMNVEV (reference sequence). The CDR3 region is CASSPGKGASEKLFF. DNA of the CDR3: TGTGCCAGCAGTCCCGGGAAGGGGGCTTCTGAAAAACTGTTTTTT.

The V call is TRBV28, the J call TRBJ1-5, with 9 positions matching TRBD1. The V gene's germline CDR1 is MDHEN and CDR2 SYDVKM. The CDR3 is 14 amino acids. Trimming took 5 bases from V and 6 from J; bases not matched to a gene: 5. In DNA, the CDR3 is TGTGCCAGCAGTACTACGACAGGGGGTCAGCCCCAGCATTTT. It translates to CASSTTTGGQPQHF. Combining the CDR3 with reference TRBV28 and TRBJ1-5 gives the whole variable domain DVKVTQSSRYLVKRTGEKVFLECVQDMDHENMFWYRQDPGLGLRLIYFSYDVKMKEKGDIPEGYSVSREKKERFSLILESASTNQTSMYLCASSTTTGGQPQHFGDGTRLSIL.

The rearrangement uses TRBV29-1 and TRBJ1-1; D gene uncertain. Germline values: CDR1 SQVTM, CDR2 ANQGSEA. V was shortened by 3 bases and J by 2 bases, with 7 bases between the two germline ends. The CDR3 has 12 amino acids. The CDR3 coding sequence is TGCAGCGTTGAGGTCGATAACACTGAAGCTTTCTTT. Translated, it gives CSVEVDNTEAFF.

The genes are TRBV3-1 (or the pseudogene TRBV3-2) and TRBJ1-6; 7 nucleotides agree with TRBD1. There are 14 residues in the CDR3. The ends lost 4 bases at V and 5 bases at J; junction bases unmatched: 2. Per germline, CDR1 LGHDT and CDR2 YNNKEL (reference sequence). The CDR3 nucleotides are TGTGCCAGCAGCCTGACAGGGAATAATTCACCCCTCCACTTT. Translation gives CASSLTGNNSPLHF.

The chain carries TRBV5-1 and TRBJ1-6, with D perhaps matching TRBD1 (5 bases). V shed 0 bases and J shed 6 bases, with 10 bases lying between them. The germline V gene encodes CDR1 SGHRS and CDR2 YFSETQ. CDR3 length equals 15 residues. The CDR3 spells CASSLDGHPNSPLHF. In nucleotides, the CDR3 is TGCGCCAGCAGCTTGGACGGACACCCTAATTCACCCCTCCACTTT.

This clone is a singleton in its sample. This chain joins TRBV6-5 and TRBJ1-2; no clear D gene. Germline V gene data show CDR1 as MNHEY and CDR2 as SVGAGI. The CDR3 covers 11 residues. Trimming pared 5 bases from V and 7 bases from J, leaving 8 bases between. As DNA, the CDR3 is TGTGCCAGCAGTCCCAGTTCTGGCTACACCTTC. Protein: CASSPSSGYTF.

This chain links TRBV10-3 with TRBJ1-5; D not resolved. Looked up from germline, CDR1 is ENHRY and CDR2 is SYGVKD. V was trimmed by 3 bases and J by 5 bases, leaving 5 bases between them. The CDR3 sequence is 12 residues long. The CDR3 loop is CAISDSYQPQHF. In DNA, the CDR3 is TGTGCCATCAGTGACAGTTATCAGCCCCAGCATTTT.

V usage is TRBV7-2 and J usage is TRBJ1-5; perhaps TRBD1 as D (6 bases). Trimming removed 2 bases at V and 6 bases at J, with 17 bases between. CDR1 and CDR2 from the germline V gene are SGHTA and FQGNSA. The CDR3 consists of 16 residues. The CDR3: CASSLTGPQVAQPQHF. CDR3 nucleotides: TGTGCCAGCAGCTTAACAGGGCCCCAGGTCGCTCAGCCCCAGCATTTT.

The CDR3 loop reads CASSLEAAGTGELFF. CDR3 DNA sequence: TGCGCCAGCAGCTTGGAGGCGGCGGGGACCGGGGAGCTGTTTTTT. The chain carries TRBV5-1 and TRBJ2-2, with D maybe TRBD2 (6 bases). From germline, CDR1 is SGHRS and CDR2 YFSETQ. The ends were cut back, 0 bases at V and 5 bases at J, with 11 bases in the middle. The CDR3 contains 15 residues.

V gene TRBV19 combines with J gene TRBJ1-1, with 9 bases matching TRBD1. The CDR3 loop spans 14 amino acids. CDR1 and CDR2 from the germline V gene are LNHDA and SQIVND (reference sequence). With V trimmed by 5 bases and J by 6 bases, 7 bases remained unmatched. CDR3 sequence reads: CASSVTGGRSEAFF. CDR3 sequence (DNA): TGTGCCAGTAGTGTAACAGGGGGCAGGTCTGAAGCTTTCTTT.

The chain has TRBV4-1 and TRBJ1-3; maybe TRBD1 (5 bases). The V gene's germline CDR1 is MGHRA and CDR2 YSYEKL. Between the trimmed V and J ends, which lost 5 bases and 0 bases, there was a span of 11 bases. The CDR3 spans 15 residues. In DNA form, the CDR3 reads TGCGCCAGCAGCTTGGGACTCCACTCTGGAAACACCATATATTTT. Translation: CASSLGLHSGNTIYF.

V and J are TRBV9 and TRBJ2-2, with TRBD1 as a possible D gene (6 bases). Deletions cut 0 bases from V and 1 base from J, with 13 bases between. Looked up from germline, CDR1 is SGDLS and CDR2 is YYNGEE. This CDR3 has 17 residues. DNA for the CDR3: TGTGCCAGCAGCGTAGGAGTGAGGGGGATGAACACCGGGGAGCTGTTTTTT. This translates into CASSVGVRGMNTGELFF.

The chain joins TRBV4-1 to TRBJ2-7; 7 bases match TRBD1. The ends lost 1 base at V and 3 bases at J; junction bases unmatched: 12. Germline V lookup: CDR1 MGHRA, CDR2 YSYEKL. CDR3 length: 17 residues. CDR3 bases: TGCGCCAGCAGCCAAGTTATGAAGGGGGCCTCCTACTACGAGCAGTACTTC. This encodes CASSQVMKGASYYEQYF.

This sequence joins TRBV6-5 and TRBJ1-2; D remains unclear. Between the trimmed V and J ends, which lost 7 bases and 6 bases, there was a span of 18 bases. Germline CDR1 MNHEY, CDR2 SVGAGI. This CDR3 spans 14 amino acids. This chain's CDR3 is CASTLTYTTDGYTF. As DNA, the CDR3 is TGTGCCAGCACCTTGACTTATACGACGGATGGCTACACCTTC.

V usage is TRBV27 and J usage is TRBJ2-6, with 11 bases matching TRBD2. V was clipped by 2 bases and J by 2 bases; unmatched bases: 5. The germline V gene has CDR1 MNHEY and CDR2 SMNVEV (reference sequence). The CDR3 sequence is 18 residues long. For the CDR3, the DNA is TGTGCCAGCAGTTTAGTCCTAGCGGGGGGAGCTGGGGCCAACGTCCTGACTTTC. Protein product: CASSLVLAGGAGANVLTF.

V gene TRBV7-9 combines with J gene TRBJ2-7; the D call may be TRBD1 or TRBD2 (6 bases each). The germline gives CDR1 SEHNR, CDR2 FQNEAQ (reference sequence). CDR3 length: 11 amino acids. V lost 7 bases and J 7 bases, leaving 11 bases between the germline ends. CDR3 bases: TGTGCCAGCAAGCAAGGGGGGGAGCAGTACTTC. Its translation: CASKQGGEQYF.